Each of the 13 T cell receptor beta chains below was sequenced from the same sample in a study of CD8 T cells in ankylosing spondylitis. TCRdb fed the 5' RACE reads into MiXCR, producing one record per CDR3 protein. The table includes 250,000 or so distinct CDR3 sequences, roughly a tenth detected once. The sample consisted of blood, either unsorted or a sorted T cell fraction (not recorded which). These receptors were obtained from a male donor with ankylosing spondylitis or in good health (not recorded which).

This clonotype was counted between two and nine times. The J gene is TRBJ1-6, the V gene TRBV4-1, with TRBD1 matching 8 bases. The germline CDR1 and CDR2 sequences are MGHRA and YSYEKL. J lost 6 bases, V lost 4 bases, and 2 bases had no gene match. The CDR3 loop spans 14 amino acids. CDR3 bases: TGCGCCAGCAGCCCCACAGGGGGTAATTCACCCCTCCACTTT. Protein sequence: CASSPTGGNSPLHF.

The chain carries TRBV27 and TRBJ2-1; 13 bases match TRBD2. CDR3 size: 17 residues. After removal of 6 bases from V and 8 bases from J, the junction contained 13 bases not matched to a gene. The germline gives CDR1 MNHEY, CDR2 SMNVEV (reference sequence). CDR3 loop: CASSPSPGLAGVYEQFF. In DNA form, the CDR3 reads TGTGCCAGCAGCCCCTCCCCCGGACTAGCGGGAGTGTATGAGCAGTTCTTC.

This clonotype was seen a handful of times. V gene TRBV10-3 combines with J gene TRBJ1-4; D unresolved. The V end lost 2 bases, the J end lost 8 bases, and 12 bases lay between the germline ends. The CDR3 runs 14 residues. Germline V gene sequence: CDR1 ENHRY, CDR2 SYGVKD. CDR3 in amino acids: CAISEAGAGEKLFF. The CDR3, as DNA: TGTGCCATCAGTGAGGCAGGCGCGGGGGAAAAACTGTTTTTT.

The chain links TRBV7-2 to TRBJ2-7; D uncertain. With 10 bases removed from V and 6 bases from J, the gap between germline ends came to 16 bases. In germline, CDR1 is SGHTA, CDR2 FQGNSA. The CDR3 sequence is 12 residues long. The CDR3 DNA is TGTGCCACGGCTACGGTGGTCGGCGAGCAGTACTTC. It translates to CATATVVGEQYF.

This clonotype was seen many times. The chain couples TRBV7-2 to TRBJ2-1; TRBD2 matches 13 bases. Looked up from germline, CDR1 is SGHTA and CDR2 is FQGNSA. The CDR3 contains 17 residues. The junction had 11 bases not matched to a gene; V was cut back by 4 bases and J by 8 bases. The CDR3 bases are TGTGCCAGCAGCTCCCGAAGACTAGCGGGGGGCGGGGATGAGCAGTTCTTC. This sequence encodes CASSSRRLAGGGDEQFF.

V usage is TRBV7-2 and J usage is TRBJ2-4; unclear D gene. The CDR3 contains 17 residues. The germline V gene encodes CDR1 SGHTA and CDR2 FQGNSA. V lost 3 bases, J lost 1 base, and 16 bases lay in between. The CDR3 loop is CASSFLRPEGAKNIQYF. The CDR3 DNA is TGTGCCAGCAGCTTCCTTCGTCCGGAAGGTGCCAAAAACATTCAGTACTTC. Looking up the rest from reference TRBV7-2 and TRBJ2-4 gives the full variable domain: GAGVSQSPSNKVTEKGKDVELRCDPISGHTALYWYRQSLGQGLEFLIYFQGNSAPDKSGLPSDRFSAERTGGSVSTLTIQRTQQEDSAVYLCASSFLRPEGAKNIQYFGAGTRLSVL.

This clonotype was picked up many times. The V call is TRBV4-1, the J call TRBJ2-3; D remains ambiguous. Germline V CDR1 and CDR2: MGHRA, YSYEKL. This CDR3 is built from 13 residues. Trimming removed 0 bases at V and 4 bases at J, with 5 bases between. CDR3 loop: CASSQEGPDTQYF. The CDR3 DNA is TGCGCCAGCAGCCAAGAGGGTCCAGATACGCAGTATTTT.

This clonotype has ten or more counts. This sequence joins TRBV29-1 and TRBJ2-1, with a weak D call TRBD2 (5 bases). The CDR3 is 13 amino acids. The germline gives CDR1 SQVTM, CDR2 ANQGSEA. The V end was cut by 5 bases, the J end by 3 bases, with 11 bases between. The CDR3 DNA sequence: TGCAGCGTTAAAAGCGGTAACTACAATGAGCAGTTCTTC. It specifies CSVKSGNYNEQFF.

This clonotype came up many times. This chain connects TRBV29-1 to TRBJ1-1, with a weak D call TRBD1 (6 bases). Germline lookup yields CDR1 SQVTM and CDR2 ANQGSEA. This CDR3 comprises 12 residues. V was trimmed by 6 bases and J by 1 base, leaving 9 bases between them. CDR3 in amino acids: CSVETGNTEAFF. CDR3 DNA sequence: TGCAGCGTGGAGACAGGGAACACTGAAGCTTTCTTT. Drawing the rest from reference TRBV29-1 and TRBJ1-1, the complete variable domain is SAVISQKPSRDICQRGTSLTIQCQVDSQVTMMFWYRQQPGQSLTLIATANQGSEATYESGFVIDKFPISRPNLTFSTLTVSNMSPEDSSIYLCSVETGNTEAFFGQGTRLTVV.

A note on this clonotype: This sequence may be a read error, since a much larger clone differs from it by one base. V usage is TRBV4-2 and J usage is TRBJ2-2; 11 bases are a match to TRBD1. Germline V gene sequence: CDR1 LGHNA, CDR2 YNFKEQ. The trim removed 4 bases at V and 4 bases at J, leaving 5 bases unmatched. CDR3 length: 16 amino acids. The DNA of the CDR3 is TGTGCCAGCAGCCCCCGGACAGGGGGCGGCACCGGGGAGCTGTTTTTT. This gives the protein CASSPRTGGGTGELFF.

About this clonotype: At one end the junction does not follow the germline gene, possibly because of a read error. V is TRBV7-9 and J is TRBJ2-1; 8 nucleotides line up with TRBD2. CDR1 and CDR2 (germline): SEHNR, FQNEAQ (reference sequence). This CDR3 spans 13 amino acids. CDR3 nucleotides: TGTGCCAGCAGCGTCGGCCCTGAGGGACTAGATCACTTC. Its translation: CASSVGPEGLDHF.

The sample holds many counts of this clonotype. The gene calls are TRBV3-1 and TRBJ1-6; D unresolved. The CDR3 covers 15 residues. Germline V gene data show CDR1 as LGHDT and CDR2 as YNNKEL (reference sequence). The V end lost 2 bases, the J end lost 3 bases, and 8 bases lay between the germline ends. The CDR3 reads CASSQLSSYNSPLHF. CDR3 nucleotide sequence: TGTGCCAGCAGCCAACTAAGCAGCTATAATTCACCCCTCCACTTT.

This clonotype has ten or more counts. The rearrangement links TRBV20-1 to TRBJ2-3; 10 nucleotides match TRBD1. The V segment lost 6 bases and the J segment 1 base; nucleotides outside the gene matches: 4. The CDR3 is 14 residues long. The germline gives CDR1 DFQATT, CDR2 SNEGSKA (reference sequence). CDR3 in DNA: TGCAGTGCATCCGGGACAGGGGGCACAGATACGCAGTATTTT. Residues: CSASGTGGTDTQYF.